These T cell receptor beta chains were read from a single sample in a study of OX40 agonist ivuxolimab in advanced cancers. This table comes from immunoSEQ multiplex PCR, and its TCRdb copy is limited to in-frame clones, with some not included. The sample records some 82,000 clones, approximately 95% being singletons. Material: CD4+ or CD8+ T cells sorted from blood, obtained in a trial of the OX40 agonist ivuxolimab. The receptors derive from an adult with an advanced solid tumor such as melanoma, head and neck, liver or kidney cancer. Both conserved end residues are part of each CDR3. D genes are given only for firm matches. Size tells how often a clone was seen (once, few, many) or the class of an expanded clone, and some rows leave it out.

cdr3_length: 15
clone_size: NA
j_call: TRBJ1-1
d_call: NA
v_call: TRBV7-2
cdr3_nt: TGTGCCAGCAGCTTAGGGGCAGTCCTTAGCACTGAAGCTTTCTTT
cdr3_aa: CASSLGAVLSTEAFF

cdr3_length: 14
clone_size: NA
j_call: TRBJ2-3
d_call: NA
v_call: TRBV7-3
cdr3_nt: TGTGCCAGCAGCGAGTACCTTAGCACAGATACGCAGTATTTT
cdr3_aa: CASSEYLSTDTQYF

cdr3_length: 16
clone_size: NA
j_call: TRBJ2-1
d_call: TRBD2
v_call: TRBV9
cdr3_nt: TGTGCCAGCAGCGTAGCACGACTAGCGGGAGGCGATGAGCAGTTCTTC
cdr3_aa: CASSVARLAGGDEQFF

cdr3_length: 17
clone_size: once
j_call: TRBJ2-7
d_call: TRBD2
v_call: TRBV11-1
cdr3_nt: TGTGCCAGCAGCTCGGGACTAGCGGGAGGGCCTTATAACGAGCAGTACTTC
cdr3_aa: CASSSGLAGGPYNEQYF

cdr3_length: 14
clone_size: NA
j_call: TRBJ1-1
d_call: NA
v_call: TRBV4-2
cdr3_nt: TGTGCCAGCAGCCAAGTTTTATATGTTACTGAAGCTTTCTTT
cdr3_aa: CASSQVLYVTEAFF

cdr3_length: 12
clone_size: NA
j_call: TRBJ1-1
d_call: NA
v_call: TRBV19
cdr3_nt: TGTGCCAGTAGTATCAGGGACTATGAAGCTTTCTTT
cdr3_aa: CASSIRDYEAFF

cdr3_length: 14
clone_size: NA
j_call: TRBJ2-3
d_call: NA
v_call: TRBV28
cdr3_nt: TGTGCCAGCAGTTTCGGGGAGGTGGGAGATACGCAGTATTTT
cdr3_aa: CASSFGEVGDTQYF

cdr3_length: 12
clone_size: many
j_call: TRBJ2-7
d_call: NA
v_call: TRBV7-9
cdr3_nt: TGTGCCAGCAGTTCCGACTACTACGAGCAGTACTTC
cdr3_aa: CASSSDYYEQYF

cdr3_length: 14
clone_size: few
j_call: TRBJ1-1
d_call: NA
v_call: TRBV11-3
cdr3_nt: TGTGCCAGCAGCTTAGTCGGTGAGACGTCTGAAGCTTTCTTT
cdr3_aa: CASSLVGETSEAFF

cdr3_length: 16
clone_size: few
j_call: TRBJ2-3
d_call: NA
v_call: TRBV2
cdr3_nt: TGTGCCAGCAGAGATTGGGGCTTACAGGGCACAGATACGCAGTATTTT
cdr3_aa: CASRDWGLQGTDTQYF

cdr3_length: 11
clone_size: NA
j_call: TRBJ2-1
d_call: NA
v_call: TRBV9
cdr3_nt: TGTGCCAGCAGCTTGGGGAATGAGCAGTTCTTC
cdr3_aa: CASSLGNEQFF

cdr3_length: 15
clone_size: once
j_call: TRBJ2-7
d_call: TRBD1
v_call: TRBV9
cdr3_nt: TGTGCCAGCAGCAAACCCGGGACAGGGGAGTACGAGCAGTACTTC
cdr3_aa: CASSKPGTGEYEQYF

cdr3_length: 15
clone_size: NA
j_call: TRBJ1-3
d_call: NA
v_call: TRBV9
cdr3_nt: TGTGCCAGCAGCTTACCCGGGAGCTCTGGAAACACCATATATTTT
cdr3_aa: CASSLPGSSGNTIYF

cdr3_length: 16
clone_size: NA
j_call: TRBJ1-5
d_call: NA
v_call: TRBV4-2
cdr3_nt: TGTGCCAGCAGCCAAACGGAAGGCTATAGCAATCAGCCCCAGCATTTT
cdr3_aa: CASSQTEGYSNQPQHF

cdr3_length: 11
clone_size: NA
j_call: TRBJ1-2
d_call: NA
v_call: TRBV19
cdr3_nt: TGTGCCAGTAGTGAAATGTATGGCTACACCTTC
cdr3_aa: CASSEMYGYTF

cdr3_length: 16
clone_size: NA
j_call: TRBJ2-5
d_call: TRBD1
v_call: TRBV13
cdr3_nt: TGTGCCAGCAGCTCGCCTGACGGGACAGATCAAGAGACCCAGTACTTC
cdr3_aa: CASSSPDGTDQETQYF

cdr3_length: 14
clone_size: NA
j_call: TRBJ2-7
d_call: TRBD1
v_call: TRBV6-5
cdr3_nt: TGTGCCAGCAGCTCTAGGACAGGAGACTACGAGCAGTACTTC
cdr3_aa: CASSSRTGDYEQYF

cdr3_length: 13
clone_size: NA
j_call: TRBJ2-1
d_call: TRBD2
v_call: TRBV5-6
cdr3_nt: TGTGCCAGCAGCGGGATCGGGACTAGGATTGAGTTCTTC
cdr3_aa: CASSGIGTRIEFF

cdr3_length: 15
clone_size: NA
j_call: TRBJ2-1
d_call: TRBD1
v_call: TRBV11-3
cdr3_nt: TGTGCCAGCAGCTTAGAGAGGGGGCGGGACAATGAGCAGTTCTTC
cdr3_aa: CASSLERGRDNEQFF

cdr3_length: 15
clone_size: NA
j_call: TRBJ2-1
d_call: TRBD2
v_call: TRBV11-3
cdr3_nt: TGTGCCAGCAGCTTAATTGCGGGGGGTCTCAATGAGCAGTTCTTC
cdr3_aa: CASSLIAGGLNEQFF

cdr3_length: 13
clone_size: NA
j_call: TRBJ1-1
d_call: NA
v_call: TRBV6-4
cdr3_nt: TGTGCCAGCAGTGACTCTTGGAACACTGAAGCTTTCTTT
cdr3_aa: CASSDSWNTEAFF

cdr3_length: 14
clone_size: NA
j_call: TRBJ2-2
d_call: NA
v_call: TRBV5-6
cdr3_nt: TGTGCCAGCAGTCCTAGCGTGAACACCGGGGAGCTGTTTTTT
cdr3_aa: CASSPSVNTGELFF

cdr3_length: 18
clone_size: NA
j_call: TRBJ2-4
d_call: TRBD2
v_call: TRBV5-1
cdr3_nt: TGCGCCAGCAGCGCAACTAGCGGGCGGCCGGTTGGCAAAAACATTCAGTACTTC
cdr3_aa: CASSATSGRPVGKNIQYF

cdr3_length: 16
clone_size: NA
j_call: TRBJ2-2
d_call: TRBD2
v_call: TRBV10-3
cdr3_nt: TGTGCCATCAGTGAGCCCGGGACTAGCACGTCCGGGGAGCTGTTTTTT
cdr3_aa: CAISEPGTSTSGELFF

cdr3_length: 14
clone_size: NA
j_call: TRBJ2-7
d_call: NA
v_call: TRBV28
cdr3_nt: TGTGCCAGCAGAAGGGGGACCTCTACCTACGAGCAGTACTTC
cdr3_aa: CASRRGTSTYEQYF

cdr3_length: 14
clone_size: NA
j_call: TRBJ1-3
d_call: NA
v_call: TRBV28
cdr3_nt: TGTGCCAGCAGTTTTTGGGGGTCTGGAAACACCATATATTTT
cdr3_aa: CASSFWGSGNTIYF

cdr3_length: 12
clone_size: few
j_call: TRBJ2-7
d_call: NA
v_call: TRBV11-2
cdr3_nt: TGTGCCAGCAGCACTAGCTCCTACGAGCAGTACTTC
cdr3_aa: CASSTSSYEQYF

cdr3_length: 14
clone_size: NA
j_call: TRBJ2-3
d_call: NA
v_call: TRBV9
cdr3_nt: TGTGCCAGCAGCGTACCAGACAGCACAGATACGCAGTATTTT
cdr3_aa: CASSVPDSTDTQYF

cdr3_length: 16
clone_size: NA
j_call: TRBJ1-4
d_call: NA
v_call: TRBV21-1
cdr3_nt: TGTGCCAGCAGCAAAAGATCGACAGGGGTAGGTGAAAAACTGTTTTTT
cdr3_aa: CASSKRSTGVGEKLFF